The clone carrying this T cell receptor (beta chain) was seen many times. The target antigen is unknown. Trimming took 5 bases from V and 5 from J, leaving 24 bases between them. CDR3 length: 17 residues. Germline CDR1 reads SGHTA; CDR2 reads FQGNSA. This sample is part of a study of post-analysis software for immune sequencing data. Notes on the study in general: TRBV5-6, TRBV5-1 and TRBV20-1 were among roughly 5 TRBV segments more frequent in patients than controls.

TCR beta libraries were prepared from cDNA with unique molecular identifiers. TCRdb called the PCR reads again in MiXCR, with one record for every CDR3 protein. The table records 250,000 to 300,000 distinct CDR3 sequences, 36% of them present only once. This TCR was sampled from a girl under 18 with multiple sclerosis. The sequencing sample was made of blood. This chain joins TRBV7-2 and TRBJ1-2, with D possibly being TRBD1 (6 bases). The CDR3 loop reads CASSDPHAGRGGYGYTF. The CDR3 DNA sequence: TGTGCCAGCAGCGATCCTCACGCAGGTCGAGGGGGGTATGGCTACACCTTC.